These 16 T cell receptor beta chains share one sample of origin, sequenced in a study of T cell responses to AZD1222 COVID-19 vaccine (dated by TCRdb to the early 2020s). The library was generated by the immunoSEQ multiplex PCR assay. In its TCRdb copy, this immuneACCESS table keeps in-frame sequences only and misses some clones. Where compared with another copy, unresolved V genes explain less than half of these, and the others have no known cause. This sample lists roughly 160,000 clones; roughly 90% were detected once. The ten top clones hold around 4.5% of the sample. In light of the paper, this sample's time point label describes: about 28 days (+/-7) after the second vaccine dose. The sequences come from peripheral blood, collected 28 days after the second AZD1222 dose. These receptors came from an adult who received the AZD1222 COVID-19 vaccine.

The chain combines TRBV7-3 with TRBJ2-1, with a possible D match to TRBD1 (5 bases). The V and J ends lost 4 bases and 4 bases respectively, with 8 bases between them. Germline CDR1 is SGHTA and CDR2 is FQGTGA. The length of the CDR3 is 13 residues. The CDR3 here is CASSSDSYNEQFF. As DNA, the CDR3 is TGTGCCAGCAGCTCCGACAGTTACAATGAGCAGTTCTTC.

The chain has TRBV5-1 and TRBJ2-2; no reliable D call. The CDR3 runs to 14 residues. Germline lookup yields CDR1 SGHRS and CDR2 YFSETQ. V lost 0 bases and J lost 4, with 7 bases in between. The CDR3 bases are TGCGCCAGCAGCTTGGAGTCAGTCACCGGGGAGCTGTTTTTT. This gives the protein CASSLESVTGELFF.

The V gene is TRBV7-9, the J gene TRBJ1-2; the D gene is possibly TRBD1 (5 bases). The CDR3 has 13 amino acids. V lost 6 bases and J lost 3, with 11 bases in between. Germline CDR1 and CDR2: SEHNR and FQNEAQ (reference sequence). CDR3 amino acids: CASSPGTDYGYTF. The DNA for the CDR3 is TGTGCCAGCAGTCCGGGGACGGACTATGGCTACACCTTC.

This chain joins TRBV3-1 (or the pseudogene TRBV3-2) and TRBJ2-2; possibly TRBD1 for D (5 bases). Deletions cut 0 bases from V and 7 bases from J, with 15 bases between. This CDR3 spans 16 amino acids. Germline loops: CDR1 LGHDT, CDR2 YNNKEL (reference sequence). The CDR3 loop reads CASSQERQGSVGELFF. DNA of the CDR3: TGTGCCAGCAGCCAAGAACGGCAGGGATCGGTCGGGGAGCTGTTTTTT.

The chain has TRBV3-1 (or the pseudogene TRBV3-2) and TRBJ2-5, with D hard to call. The CDR3 is 15 residues long. Germline assignment: CDR1 LGHDT and CDR2 YNNKEL (reference sequence). V gave up 1 base and J gave up 7 bases, with 16 bases separating them. The CDR3, as DNA: TGTGCCAGCAGCCAAGGAGAGTCCCTATCGTGGACCCAGTACTTC. Its translation: CASSQGESLSWTQYF.

The gene calls are TRBV7-6 and TRBJ2-5; tentative D call: TRBD1 (5 bases). Per the germline V gene, CDR1 is SGHVS and CDR2 is FNYEAQ. This CDR3 has 14 amino acids. Trimming pared 3 bases from V and 5 bases from J, leaving 13 bases between. CDR3 amino acids: CASSFTGLGETQYF. CDR3 sequence (DNA): TGTGCCAGCAGCTTTACAGGCCTTGGGGAGACCCAGTACTTC. The whole variable domain, remainder taken from reference TRBV7-6 and TRBJ2-5, is GAGVSQSPRYKVTKRGQDVALRCDPISGHVSLYWYRQALGQGPEFLTYFNYEAQQDKSGLPNDRFSAERPEGSISTLTIQRTEQRDSAMYRCASSFTGLGETQYFGPGTRLLVL.

This clone was observed a single time. This chain uses TRBV7-9 with TRBJ1-3, with D possibly matching TRBD1 (6 bases). The CDR3 runs to 14 residues. Germline V gives CDR1 SEHNR, CDR2 FQNEAQ (reference sequence). Trimming left V 7 bases short and J 5 bases short, with 15 bases between. The CDR3 DNA sequence: TGTGCCAGCAACGATCAAGGGGGGCGAAACACCATATATTTT. Its protein product is CASNDQGGRNTIYF.

The rearrangement links TRBV25-1 to TRBJ1-2, with D possibly TRBD1 on 6 matching bases. The CDR3 runs 15 residues. The V gene's germline CDR1 is MGHDK and CDR2 SYGVNS. Trimming took 5 bases from V and 4 from J, leaving 17 bases between them. CDR3 coding DNA: TGTGCCAGCAGTCCACGTCTGGACAGCCCCTATGGCTACACCTTC. Its translation: CASSPRLDSPYGYTF.

This sequence joins TRBV30 and TRBJ2-7; D gene uncertain. The CDR3 is 11 amino acids. Germline V gene sequence: CDR1 GTSNPN, CDR2 SVGIG (reference sequence). The ends were cut back, 3 bases at V and 5 bases at J, with 8 bases in the middle. The CDR3 region is CAWSRQHEQYF. In DNA, the CDR3 is TGTGCCTGGAGCCGGCAACACGAGCAGTACTTC.

The rearrangement uses TRBV5-1 and TRBJ1-4, with D tentatively TRBD1 (5 bases). The CDR3 runs to 14 residues. Germline V gene data show CDR1 as SGHRS and CDR2 as YFSETQ. Between the trimmed V and J ends, which lost 4 bases and 0 bases, there was a span of 7 bases. CDR3 residues: CASSQQATNEKLFF. In nucleotides, the CDR3 is TGCGCCAGCAGCCAACAGGCAACTAATGAAAAACTGTTTTTT.

The chain links TRBV11-3 to TRBJ1-5; D is ambiguous. Germline V gene data show CDR1 as SGHNT and CDR2 as YENEEA. This CDR3 comprises 11 residues. The V and J ends lost 10 bases and 4 bases respectively, with 8 bases between them. The CDR3 DNA reads as TGTGCCAAGACTTGTAATCAGCCCCAGCATTTT. Its protein is CAKTCNQPQHF.

A remark on this clone: Different DNA sequences within this sample yield the same CDR3. V gene TRBV19 combines with J gene TRBJ1-1; D call uncertain. Trimming shortened V by 2 bases and J by 1 base, and 5 bases separated the two germline ends. This CDR3 spans 13 amino acids. CDR1 and CDR2 from the germline V gene are LNHDA and SQIVND (reference sequence). The CDR3 coding sequence is TGTGCCAGTAGTATACGCGAGAACACTGAAGCTTTCTTT. Its translation is CASSIRENTEAFF.

This clone was observed a single time. The rearrangement uses TRBV7-9 and TRBJ2-2, with 8 bases aligning to TRBD1. The germline CDR1 and CDR2 sequences are SEHNR and FQNEAQ (reference sequence). Trimming took 4 bases from V and 7 from J; bases not matched to a gene: 5. The CDR3 consists of 14 residues. In DNA, the CDR3 is TGTGCCAGCAGCTCCGGACAGGGCAACGGGGAGCTGTTTTTT. Protein product: CASSSGQGNGELFF.

The J gene is TRBJ1-2, the V gene TRBV6-1; 8 bases align to TRBD1. This CDR3 has 17 residues. After removal of 3 bases from V and 0 bases from J, the junction contained 9 bases not matched to a gene. Germline CDR1 reads MNHNS; CDR2 reads SASEGT. The CDR3 is CASSDIRDRRANYGYTF. The CDR3 nucleotides read TGTGCCAGCAGTGATATCCGGGACAGGAGAGCTAACTATGGCTACACCTTC.

The chain recombines TRBV15 with TRBJ2-5; D may be TRBD1 or TRBD2 (5 bases each). CDR3 length equals 12 residues. CDR1 LNHNV and CDR2 YYDKDF come from the germline V gene (reference sequence). V lost 5 bases to trimming and J lost 3 bases, with 7 bases between them. CDR3: CATSRGKETQYF. CDR3 bases: TGTGCCACCAGCCGGGGCAAAGAGACCCAGTACTTC.

This chain uses TRBV29-1 with TRBJ2-5; 7 bases fit TRBD2. This CDR3 contains 14 residues. The V gene end was trimmed by 7 bases and the J gene end by 1 base; junction bases not matched to a gene: 9. Germline values: CDR1 SQVTM, CDR2 ANQGSEA. CDR3 protein: CSGASGPTQETQYF. The CDR3 coding sequence is TGCAGCGGGGCTAGCGGACCCACCCAAGAGACCCAGTACTTC.